Below, 20 T cell receptor beta chains from the same sample are listed, as sequenced in a study of blood T cell repertoires in COVID-19. The method was immunoSEQ multiplex PCR; TCRdb's version includes in-frame clones alone and lacks a portion of them. The table has over 300,000 clones, 86% seen once. Sequencing was done on a sample of peripheral blood. Every receptor here comes from a woman in her fifties or sixties with acute or convalescent COVID-19.

The chain carries TRBV5-5 and TRBJ2-1; perhaps TRBD2 as D (5 bases). This CDR3 has 16 amino acids. Germline values: CDR1 SGHKS, CDR2 YYEKEE (reference sequence). The V and J ends lost 4 bases and 0 bases respectively, with 14 bases between them. The CDR3 nucleotides are TGTGCCAGCAGCCTACGGACTGCTGTCTCCTACAATGAGCAGTTCTTC. Amino acids: CASSLRTAVSYNEQFF.

The chain couples TRBV18 to TRBJ2-6, with D uncertain. CDR1 KGHSH and CDR2 LQKENI come from the germline V gene. Trimming left V 2 bases short and J 0 bases short, with 8 bases between. The CDR3 totals 16 residues. The CDR3 reads CASSPMRSSGANVLTF. CDR3 coding DNA: TGTGCCAGCTCACCAATGCGGAGCTCTGGGGCCAACGTCCTGACTTTC.

This clone came up a few times. The V and J genes are TRBV28 and TRBJ2-7; TRBD2 aligns across 8 bases. Germline V gives CDR1 MDHEN, CDR2 SYDVKM. CDR3 length equals 13 residues. The V segment lost 7 bases and the J segment 6 bases; nucleotides outside the gene matches: 8. DNA of the CDR3: TGTGCCAGCAACCTCAGCGGGAGACGCGAGCAGTACTTC. The encoded protein is CASNLSGRREQYF.

V usage is TRBV18 and J usage is TRBJ2-5; TRBD1 matches 9 bases. V gave up 10 bases and J gave up 1 base; unmatched junction bases: 7. Germline values: CDR1 KGHSH, CDR2 LQKENI. The CDR3 runs to 14 residues. The CDR3 region has the DNA TGTGCCAACTCCGGGACAGGGTTCCAAGAGACCCAGTACTTC. It codes for CANSGTGFQETQYF.

The CDR3, as DNA: TGTGCCAGCAGCCAAGATAGTGGCGGGAACGCAGATACGCAGTATTTT. Its protein is CASSQDSGGNADTQYF. The V call is TRBV3-1 (or the pseudogene TRBV3-2), the J call TRBJ2-3; perhaps TRBD2 as D (6 bases). V was clipped by 0 bases and J by 4 bases, with 14 bases between them. CDR3 length equals 16 residues. Per the germline V gene, CDR1 is LGHDT and CDR2 is YNNKEL (reference sequence).

This clone was seen only once. The chain uses TRBV6-4 and TRBJ1-1; D uncertain. The V gene's germline CDR1 is MRHNA and CDR2 SNTAGT. V lost 0 bases, J lost 3 bases, and 8 bases lay in between. This CDR3 is built from 14 residues. The CDR3 DNA follows: TGTGCCAGCAGTGACTCTGGGGAGGACACTGAAGCTTTCTTT. Its protein product is CASSDSGEDTEAFF.

The genes are TRBV6-5 and TRBJ2-2; 10 positions match TRBD1. The V segment lost 6 bases and the J segment 5 bases; nucleotides outside the gene matches: 3. CDR3 length: 14 residues. Germline assignment: CDR1 MNHEY and CDR2 SVGAGI. The CDR3 reads CASREDRGTGELFF. The CDR3 nucleotides read TGTGCCAGCAGAGAGGACAGGGGGACCGGGGAGCTGTTTTTT.

This sequence joins TRBV27 and TRBJ1-2; 8 positions match TRBD1. This CDR3 is 16 amino acids long. Germline CDR1 reads MNHEY; CDR2 reads SMNVEV (reference sequence). The V and J ends lost 2 bases and 5 bases, in that order; junction bases with no gene match: 10. CDR3 residues: CASSLSAGGDWYGYTF. The CDR3 nucleotides read TGTGCCAGCAGTTTAAGTGCAGGGGGCGACTGGTATGGCTACACCTTC.

The rearrangement uses TRBV2 and TRBJ2-1, with 7 bases aligning to TRBD2. Germline CDR1 reads SNHLY; CDR2 reads FYNNEI. The trim removed 4 bases at V and 8 bases at J, leaving 11 bases unmatched. This CDR3 spans 15 amino acids. CDR3 DNA: TGTGCCAGCAGTGGGAAAGCGGGAAGCCGGGATGAGCAGTTCTTC. It is translated as CASSGKAGSRDEQFF.

The chain couples TRBV3-1 (or the pseudogene TRBV3-2) to TRBJ2-5, with TRBD2 as a possible D gene (6 bases). CDR1 is LGHDT, CDR2 YNNKEL, per germline (reference sequence). CDR3 length: 15 residues. The germline V and J ends were trimmed by 1 base and 1 base, with 10 bases remaining between them. The CDR3 region is CASSQGFGGQETQYF. The CDR3 DNA reads TGTGCCAGCAGCCAAGGATTCGGGGGCCAAGAGACCCAGTACTTC.

The J gene is TRBJ2-5, the V gene TRBV27, with 9 nucleotides matching TRBD1. Germline V gene sequence: CDR1 MNHEY, CDR2 SMNVEV (reference sequence). V lost 6 bases to trimming and J lost 5 bases; unmatched junction nucleotides: 7. CDR3 length: 14 amino acids. CDR3 nucleotides: TGTGCCAGCAGCCAACAGGGGGCAAGGGAGACCCAGTACTTC. Translating it yields CASSQQGARETQYF.

This chain joins TRBV5-1 and TRBJ2-3, with D uncertain. V lost 1 base and J 0 bases, leaving 6 bases between the germline ends. The CDR3 totals 14 residues. Germline V lookup: CDR1 SGHRS, CDR2 YFSETQ. The CDR3: CASSLTVSTDTQYF. The DNA of the CDR3 is TGCGCCAGCAGCTTGACAGTTAGCACAGATACGCAGTATTTT.

The rearrangement joins TRBV21-1 to TRBJ2-1; the table assigns TRBD2, which was not confirmed against the DNA. TRBV21-1 is labeled a pseudogene. CDR3 length: 19 amino acids. In nucleotides, the CDR3 is TGTGCCAGCAGCAAAGTAACCCCTTACATAGCGGGAGAAAGGAATGAGCAGTTCTTC. Its translation is CASSKVTPYIAGERNEQFF.

This clone occurred a few times. The chain links TRBV28 to TRBJ2-7; 11 bases agree with TRBD1. This CDR3 has 16 residues. Germline V CDR1 and CDR2: MDHEN, SYDVKM. V was clipped by 3 bases and J by 3 bases; unmatched bases: 7. The CDR3 DNA reads as TGTGCCAGCAGTTTTCGTTTGGGACAGGGGGTCTACGAGCAGTACTTC. Residues: CASSFRLGQGVYEQYF.

V is TRBV6-5 and J is TRBJ1-6, with D maybe TRBD1 (6 bases). Per germline, CDR1 MNHEY and CDR2 SVGAGI. V lost 7 bases and J lost 6, with 10 bases in between. The CDR3 sequence is 13 residues long. CDR3 in DNA: TGTGCCAGCAAACTGGACAGTAATTCACCCCTCCACTTT. Protein: CASKLDSNSPLHF.

V usage is TRBV6-6 and J usage is TRBJ1-1, with 7 bases lining up with TRBD1. CDR3 length: 17 residues. V trimming: 5 bases; J trimming: 3 bases; junction bases outside the gene matches: 15. Looked up from germline, CDR1 is MNHNY and CDR2 is SVGAGI (reference sequence). The CDR3 nucleotides read TGTGCCAGCAGTCCGCTTTTTTCGACAGGGAGGTACACTGAAGCTTTCTTT. Its translation: CASSPLFSTGRYTEAFF.

This chain uses TRBV7-2 with TRBJ2-1; D perhaps matches TRBD1 (5 bases). The CDR3 is 15 residues long. Germline CDR1 is SGHTA and CDR2 is FQGNSA. Trimming cost V 1 base and J 9 bases, with 16 bases left between them. CDR3 nucleotide sequence: TGTGCCAGCAGCTTAGTAGTCAGGGATGTAGGTGAGCAGTTCTTC. It codes for CASSLVVRDVGEQFF.

The rearrangement links TRBV7-6 to TRBJ2-7; D might be TRBD2 (6 bases). Looked up from germline, CDR1 is SGHVS and CDR2 is FNYEAQ. Trimming cost V 1 base and J 2 bases, with 15 bases left between them. The CDR3 is 16 residues long. The DNA for the CDR3 is TGTGCCAGCAGCTTAGTCCCGGAGGGAAACCCCTACGAGCAGTACTTC. This sequence encodes CASSLVPEGNPYEQYF.

The gene calls are TRBV5-6 and TRBJ2-2; D is ambiguous. V gave up 7 bases and J gave up 6 bases, with 22 bases separating them. Per germline, CDR1 SGHDT and CDR2 YYEEEE. This CDR3 region has 16 residues. CDR3: CASAPGWAIPPGELFF. The CDR3 DNA sequence: TGTGCCAGCGCCCCCGGCTGGGCGATCCCCCCCGGGGAGCTGTTTTTT.

V gene TRBV5-8 combines with J gene TRBJ2-1, with 12 bases lining up with TRBD2. The CDR3 runs 16 residues. Per the germline V gene, CDR1 is SGHTS and CDR2 is YDEGEE. The V segment lost 0 bases and the J segment 9 bases; nucleotides outside the gene matches: 7. DNA for the CDR3: TGTGCCAGCAGCTTGGGGTCTAGCGGGAGGGCCACTGAGCAGTTCTTC. As protein: CASSLGSSGRATEQFF.